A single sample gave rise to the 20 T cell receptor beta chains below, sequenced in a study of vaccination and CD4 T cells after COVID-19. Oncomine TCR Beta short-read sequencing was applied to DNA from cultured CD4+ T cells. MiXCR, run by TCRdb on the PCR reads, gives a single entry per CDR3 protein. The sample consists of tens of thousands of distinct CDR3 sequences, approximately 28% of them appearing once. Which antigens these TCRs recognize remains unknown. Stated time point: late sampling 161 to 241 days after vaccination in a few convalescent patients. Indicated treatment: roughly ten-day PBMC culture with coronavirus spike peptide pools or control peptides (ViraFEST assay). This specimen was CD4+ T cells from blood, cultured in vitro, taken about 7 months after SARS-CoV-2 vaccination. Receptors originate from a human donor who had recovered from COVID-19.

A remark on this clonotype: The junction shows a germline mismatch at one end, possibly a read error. The CDR3 bases are TGTGCCAGCAGTGAACAGCGGACAGATACGCGGTATTTT. This translates into CASSEQRTDTRYF. The chain carries TRBV6-4 and TRBJ2-3; perhaps TRBD1 as D (6 bases). CDR3 size: 13 residues. CDR1 is MRHNA and CDR2 is SNTAGT in the germline V gene.

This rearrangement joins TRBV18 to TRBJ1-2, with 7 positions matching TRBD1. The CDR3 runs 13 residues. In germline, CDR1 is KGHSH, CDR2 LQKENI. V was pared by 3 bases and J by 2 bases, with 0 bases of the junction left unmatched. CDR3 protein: CASSPDRNYGYTF. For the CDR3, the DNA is TGTGCCAGCTCACCGGACAGGAACTATGGCTACACCTTC.

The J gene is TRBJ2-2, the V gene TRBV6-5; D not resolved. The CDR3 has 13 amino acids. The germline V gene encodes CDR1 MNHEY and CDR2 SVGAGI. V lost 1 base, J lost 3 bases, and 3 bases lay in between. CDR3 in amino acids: CASSYWHTGELFF. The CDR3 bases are TGTGCCAGCAGTTACTGGCACACCGGGGAGCTGTTTTTT.

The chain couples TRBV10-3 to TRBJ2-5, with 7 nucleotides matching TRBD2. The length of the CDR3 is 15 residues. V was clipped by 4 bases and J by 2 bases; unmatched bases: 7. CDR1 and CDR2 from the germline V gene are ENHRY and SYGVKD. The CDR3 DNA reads TGTGCCATCAGTGCCTCTAGCGGAGAACAAGAGACCCAGTACTTC. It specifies CAISASSGEQETQYF.

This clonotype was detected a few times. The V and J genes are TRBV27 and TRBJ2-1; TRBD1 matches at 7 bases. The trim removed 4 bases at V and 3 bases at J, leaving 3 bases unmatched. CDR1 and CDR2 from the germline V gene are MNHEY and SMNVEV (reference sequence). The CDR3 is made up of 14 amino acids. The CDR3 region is CASSSGQSYNEQFF. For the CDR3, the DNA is TGTGCCAGCAGTTCGGGACAGAGCTACAATGAGCAGTTCTTC.

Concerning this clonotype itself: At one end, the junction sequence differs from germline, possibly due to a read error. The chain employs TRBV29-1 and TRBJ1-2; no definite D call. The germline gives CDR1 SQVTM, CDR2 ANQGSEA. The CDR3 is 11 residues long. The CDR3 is CSVEVSYGYTF. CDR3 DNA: TGCAGCGTGGAAGTTTCATATGGCTACACCTTC.

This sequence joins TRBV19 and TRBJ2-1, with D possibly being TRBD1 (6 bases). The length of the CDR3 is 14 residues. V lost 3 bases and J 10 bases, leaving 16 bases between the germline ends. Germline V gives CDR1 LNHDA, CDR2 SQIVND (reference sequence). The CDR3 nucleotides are TGTGCCAGTAGTATTGGTCTAGGTCAGGGGGAGCAGTTCTTC. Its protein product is CASSIGLGQGEQFF.

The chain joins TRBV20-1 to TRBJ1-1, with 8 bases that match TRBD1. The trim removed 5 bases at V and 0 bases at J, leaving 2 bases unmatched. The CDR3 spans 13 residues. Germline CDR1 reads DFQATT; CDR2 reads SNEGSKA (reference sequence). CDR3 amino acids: CSARTGMNTEAFF. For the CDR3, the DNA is TGCAGTGCTCGGACAGGGATGAACACTGAAGCTTTCTTT.

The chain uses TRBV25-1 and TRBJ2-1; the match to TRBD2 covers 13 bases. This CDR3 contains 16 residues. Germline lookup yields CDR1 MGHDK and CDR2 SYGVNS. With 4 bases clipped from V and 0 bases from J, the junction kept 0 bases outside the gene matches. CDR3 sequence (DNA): TGTGCCAGCAGTGGGACTAGCGGGAGCTCCTACAATGAGCAGTTCTTC. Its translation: CASSGTSGSSYNEQFF.

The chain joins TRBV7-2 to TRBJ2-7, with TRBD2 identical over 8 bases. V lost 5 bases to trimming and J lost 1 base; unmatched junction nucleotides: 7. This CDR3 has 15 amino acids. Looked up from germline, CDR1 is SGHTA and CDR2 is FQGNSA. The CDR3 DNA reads TGTGCCAGCAGCCCCCTAGCGGGCATTTCCTACGAGCAGTACTTC. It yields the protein CASSPLAGISYEQYF.

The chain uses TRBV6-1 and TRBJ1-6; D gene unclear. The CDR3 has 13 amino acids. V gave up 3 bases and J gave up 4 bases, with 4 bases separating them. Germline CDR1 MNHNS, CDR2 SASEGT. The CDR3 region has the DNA TGTGCCAGCAGTGAGGGATATAATTCACCCCTCCACTTT. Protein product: CASSEGYNSPLHF.

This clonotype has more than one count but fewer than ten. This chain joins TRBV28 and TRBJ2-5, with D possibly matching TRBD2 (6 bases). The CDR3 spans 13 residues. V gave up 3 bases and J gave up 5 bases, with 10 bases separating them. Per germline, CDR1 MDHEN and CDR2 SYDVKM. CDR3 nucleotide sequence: TGTGCCAGCAGTTTGGCGGGACGGGAGACCCAGTACTTC. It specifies CASSLAGRETQYF.

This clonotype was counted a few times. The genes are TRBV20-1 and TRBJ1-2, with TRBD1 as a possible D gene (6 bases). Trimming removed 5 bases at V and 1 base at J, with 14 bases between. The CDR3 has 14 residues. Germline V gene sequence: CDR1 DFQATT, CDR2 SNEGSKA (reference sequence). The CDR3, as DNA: TGCAGTGCTCGCCGGGACAATAGTAACTATGGCTACACCTTC. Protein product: CSARRDNSNYGYTF.

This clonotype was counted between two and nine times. The CDR3 here is CASSLKVTSGNLETQYF. CDR3 sequence (DNA): TGTGCCAGCAGCTTAAAGGTGACTAGCGGGAATTTAGAGACCCAGTACTTC. The V call is TRBV7-2, the J call TRBJ2-5; 11 positions match TRBD2. Germline-derived CDR1 and CDR2 are SGHTA and FQGNSA. J was trimmed by 4 bases and V by 2 bases; bases with no gene match: 9. The CDR3 consists of 17 residues.

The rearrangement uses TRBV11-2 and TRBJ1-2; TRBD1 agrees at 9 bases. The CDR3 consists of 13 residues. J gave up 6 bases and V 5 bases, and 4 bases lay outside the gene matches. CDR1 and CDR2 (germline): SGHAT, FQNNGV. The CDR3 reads CASSLRDRDGYTF. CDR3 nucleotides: TGTGCCAGCAGCCTCCGGGACAGGGATGGCTACACCTTC.

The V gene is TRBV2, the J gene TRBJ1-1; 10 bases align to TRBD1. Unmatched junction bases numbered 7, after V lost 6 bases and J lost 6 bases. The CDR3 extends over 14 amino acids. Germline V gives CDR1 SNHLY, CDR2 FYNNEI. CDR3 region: CASRSSGTGAEAFF. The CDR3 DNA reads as TGTGCCAGCAGGAGCTCCGGGACAGGGGCTGAAGCTTTCTTT.

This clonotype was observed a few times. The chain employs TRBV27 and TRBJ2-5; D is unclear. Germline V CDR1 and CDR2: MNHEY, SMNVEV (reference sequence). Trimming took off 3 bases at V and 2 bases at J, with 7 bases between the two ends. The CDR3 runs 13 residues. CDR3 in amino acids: CASSLSYQETQYF. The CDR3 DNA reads TGTGCCAGCAGTTTGTCGTATCAAGAGACCCAGTACTTC.

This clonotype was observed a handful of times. The CDR3 DNA is TGCAGTGCTGGCTTCGGGGGGCGCGGTGGCTACACCTTC. Residues: CSAGFGGRGGYTF. The genes are TRBV20-1 and TRBJ1-2; the D gene is possibly TRBD1 (6 bases). CDR1 is DFQATT and CDR2 is SNEGSKA in the germline V gene (reference sequence). CDR3 length: 13 residues. Trimming cost V 5 bases and J 7 bases, with 17 bases left between them.

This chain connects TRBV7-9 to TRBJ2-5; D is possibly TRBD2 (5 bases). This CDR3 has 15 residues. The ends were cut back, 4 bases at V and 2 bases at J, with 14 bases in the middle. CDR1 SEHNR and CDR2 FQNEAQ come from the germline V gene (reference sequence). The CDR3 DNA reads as TGTGCCAGCAGCTCCCCGGCCCGGGAACAAGAGACCCAGTACTTC. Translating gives CASSSPAREQETQYF.

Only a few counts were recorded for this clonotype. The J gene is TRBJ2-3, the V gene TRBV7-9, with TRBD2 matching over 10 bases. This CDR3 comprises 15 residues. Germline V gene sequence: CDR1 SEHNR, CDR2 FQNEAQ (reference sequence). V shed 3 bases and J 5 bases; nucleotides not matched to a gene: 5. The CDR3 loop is CASSFASGSLDTQYF. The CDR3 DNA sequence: TGTGCCAGCAGCTTCGCTAGCGGGAGTTTAGATACGCAGTATTTT.